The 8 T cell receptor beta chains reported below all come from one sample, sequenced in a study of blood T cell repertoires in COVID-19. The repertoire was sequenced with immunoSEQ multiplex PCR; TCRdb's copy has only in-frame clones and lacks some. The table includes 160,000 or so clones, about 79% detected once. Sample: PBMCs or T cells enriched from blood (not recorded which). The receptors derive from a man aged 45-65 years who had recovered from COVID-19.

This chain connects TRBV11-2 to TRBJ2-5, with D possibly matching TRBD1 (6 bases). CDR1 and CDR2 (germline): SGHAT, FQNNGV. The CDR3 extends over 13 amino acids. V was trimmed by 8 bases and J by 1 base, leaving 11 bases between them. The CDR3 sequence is CASSTGIQETQYF. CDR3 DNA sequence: TGTGCCAGCTCCACAGGGATCCAAGAGACCCAGTACTTC.

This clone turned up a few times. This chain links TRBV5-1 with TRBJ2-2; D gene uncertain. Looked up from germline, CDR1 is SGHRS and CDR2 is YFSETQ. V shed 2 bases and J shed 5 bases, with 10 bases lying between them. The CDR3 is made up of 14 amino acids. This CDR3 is CASSFRQGTGELFF. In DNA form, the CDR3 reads TGCGCCAGCAGCTTCCGACAAGGAACCGGGGAGCTGTTTTTT.

The CDR3: CASSQPGQANTEAFF. CDR3 coding DNA: TGTGCCAGCTCACAACCGGGACAGGCCAACACTGAAGCTTTCTTT. The rearrangement links TRBV18 to TRBJ1-1; 8 bases align to TRBD1. The CDR3 loop spans 15 amino acids. Germline CDR1 is KGHSH and CDR2 is LQKENI. Losses at the gene ends were 4 bases for V and 2 bases for J; bases not matched to a gene: 6.

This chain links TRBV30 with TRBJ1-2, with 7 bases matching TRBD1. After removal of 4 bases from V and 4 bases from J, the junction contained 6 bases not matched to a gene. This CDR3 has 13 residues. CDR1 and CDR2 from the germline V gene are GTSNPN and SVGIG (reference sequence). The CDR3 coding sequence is TGTGCCTGGAAATCCGGGACAGTCTATGGCTACACCTTC. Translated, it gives CAWKSGTVYGYTF.

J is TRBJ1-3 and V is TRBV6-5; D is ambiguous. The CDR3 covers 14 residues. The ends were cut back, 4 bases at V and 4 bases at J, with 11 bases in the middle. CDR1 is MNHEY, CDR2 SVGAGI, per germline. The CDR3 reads CASSLSVQGNTIYF. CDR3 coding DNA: TGTGCCAGCAGTTTGTCGGTACAGGGAAACACCATATATTTT.

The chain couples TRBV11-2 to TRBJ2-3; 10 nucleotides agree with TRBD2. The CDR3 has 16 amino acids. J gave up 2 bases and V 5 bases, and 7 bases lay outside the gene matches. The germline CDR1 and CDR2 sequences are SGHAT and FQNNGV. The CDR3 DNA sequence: TGTGCCAGCAGCCCTTCCGGGACTAGCGCCACAGATACGCAGTATTTT. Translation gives CASSPSGTSATDTQYF. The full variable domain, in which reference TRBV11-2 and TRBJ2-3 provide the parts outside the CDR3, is EAGVAQSPRYKIIEKRQSVAFWCNPISGHATLYWYQQILGQGPKLLIQFQNNGVVDDSQLPKDRFSAERLKGVDSTLKIQPAKLEDSAVYLCASSPSGTSATDTQYFGPGTRLTVL.

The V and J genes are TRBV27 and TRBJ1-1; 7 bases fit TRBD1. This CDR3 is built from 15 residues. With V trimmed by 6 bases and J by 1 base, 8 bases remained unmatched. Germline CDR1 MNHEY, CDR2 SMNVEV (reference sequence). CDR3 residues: CASRTGNQRNTEAFF. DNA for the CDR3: TGTGCCAGCAGGACAGGGAATCAAAGGAACACTGAAGCTTTCTTT.

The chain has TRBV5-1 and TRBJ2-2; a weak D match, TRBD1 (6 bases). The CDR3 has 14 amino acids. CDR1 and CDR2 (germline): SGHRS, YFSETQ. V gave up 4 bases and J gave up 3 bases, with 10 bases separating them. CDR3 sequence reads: CASSGRGYTGELFF. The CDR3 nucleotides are TGCGCCAGCAGCGGCAGGGGATACACCGGGGAGCTGTTTTTT.